Presented here are 25 T cell receptor beta chains from one specimen sequenced in a study of T cell repertoires in cytomegalovirus infection. What these receptors recognize is not known. TCRdb ran MiXCR on the reads and lists one entry per CDR3 protein. The data contain 900,000 to 950,000 distinct CDR3 sequences, roughly 30% of them singletons. The input for sequencing was cultured CD8+ T cells from PBMCs, taken from culture after CMV antigen stimulation. These receptors were taken from a human donor in good health (CMV status not recorded). Some clones in this sample may be carry-over from other donors' samples.

V and J are TRBV29-1 and TRBJ2-7; TRBD2 might be the D (5 bases). The germline V gene has CDR1 SQVTM and CDR2 ANQGSEA. The CDR3 consists of 13 residues. Trimming removed 3 bases at V and 5 bases at J, with 14 bases between. The CDR3 DNA sequence: TGCAGCGTTGACGAGGGCACCCTGAACGAGCAGTACTTC. It translates to CSVDEGTLNEQYF.

This clonotype was observed a handful of times. V and J are TRBV20-1 and TRBJ2-2; a possible D gene is TRBD1 (6 bases). This CDR3 contains 13 residues. Trimming left V 5 bases short and J 6 bases short, with 13 bases between. Germline V CDR1 and CDR2: DFQATT, SNEGSKA (reference sequence). CDR3 amino acids: CSAGNRVSGELFF. CDR3 DNA: TGCAGTGCTGGGAACAGGGTATCCGGGGAGCTGTTTTTT.

With respect to this clonotype: One end of the junction varies from germline; a read error may be responsible. The chain employs TRBV6-6 and TRBJ2-1; possibly TRBD1 or TRBD2 for D (5 bases each). Germline V gene lookup returns CDR1 MNHNY and CDR2 SVGAGI (reference sequence). The CDR3 consists of 17 residues. CDR3 amino acids: CANSVWDPGADYNEQFF. DNA of the CDR3: TGTGCCAACAGTGTTTGGGACCCCGGCGCGGACTACAATGAGCAGTTCTTC.

This clonotype appeared a few times. The chain is built from TRBV28 and TRBJ1-1; D remains ambiguous. This CDR3 comprises 12 residues. Germline V gene data show CDR1 as MDHEN and CDR2 as SYDVKM. Trimming took 3 bases from V and 9 from J, leaving 11 bases between them. CDR3: CASSFPRNKAFF. The CDR3 coding sequence is TGTGCCAGCAGTTTCCCTCGGAATAAAGCTTTCTTT. The full variable domain, completed using reference TRBV28 and TRBJ1-1, is DVKVTQSSRYLVKRTGEKVFLECVQDMDHENMFWYRQDPGLGLRLIYFSYDVKMKEKGDIPEGYSVSREKKERFSLILESASTNQTSMYLCASSFPRNKAFFGQGTRLTVV.

This clonotype occurred many times. This sequence joins TRBV7-9 and TRBJ2-3; the D call may be TRBD1 or TRBD2 (5 bases each). V was shortened by 5 bases and J by 4 bases, with 19 bases between the two germline ends. The germline CDR1 and CDR2 sequences are SEHNR and FQNEAQ (reference sequence). This CDR3 has 16 amino acids. CDR3 in amino acids: CASSTPSRGAADTQYF. The DNA for the CDR3 is TGTGCCAGCAGCACCCCAAGTAGAGGGGCGGCAGATACGCAGTATTTT.

V usage is TRBV27 and J usage is TRBJ1-4; TRBD1 is a possible D gene (6 bases). Germline CDR1 reads MNHEY; CDR2 reads SMNVEV (reference sequence). The CDR3 covers 12 residues. V dropped 8 bases and J dropped 7 bases, with 11 bases sitting between them. CDR3 sequence reads: CASGGGIEKLFF. The CDR3 DNA is TGTGCCAGCGGAGGGGGAATTGAAAAACTGTTTTTT. The variable domain in full, with the rest retrieved from reference TRBV27 and TRBJ1-4, is EAQVTQNPRYLITVTGKKLTVTCSQNMNHEYMSWYRQDPGLGLRQIYYSMNVEVTDKGDVPEGYKVSRKEKRNFPLILESPSPNQTSLYFCASGGGIEKLFFGSGTQLSVL.

The chain has TRBV7-6 and TRBJ2-3, with 9 bases identical to TRBD2. Germline V CDR1 and CDR2: SGHVS, FNYEAQ. V was pared by 5 bases and J by 6 bases, with 9 bases of the junction left unmatched. The CDR3 is 15 amino acids. The CDR3 spells CASSISAGGPDTQYF. CDR3 nucleotides: TGTGCCAGCAGCATATCCGCGGGGGGGCCTGATACGCAGTATTTT.

This clonotype was picked up a small number of times. The chain has TRBV11-2 and TRBJ2-5, with D possibly matching TRBD2 (6 bases). Trimming shortened V by 3 bases and J by 2 bases, and 16 bases separated the two germline ends. The CDR3 runs 16 residues. The germline V gene encodes CDR1 SGHAT and CDR2 FQNNGV. Written as DNA, the CDR3 is TGTGCCAGCAGCTTGGGCCAGCGGGCTATACAAGAGACCCAGTACTTC. Translation gives CASSLGQRAIQETQYF.

This chain joins TRBV19 and TRBJ2-3, with D unresolved. This CDR3 contains 15 residues. Germline CDR1 and CDR2: LNHDA and SQIVND (reference sequence). The V end was cut by 6 bases, the J end by 2 bases, with 15 bases between. CDR3 in DNA: TGTGCCAGTAGCTCCTGGGGAAGGACCACAGATACGCAGTATTTT. Its protein product is CASSSWGRTTDTQYF.

The genes are TRBV27 and TRBJ2-1; possibly TRBD2 for D (5 bases). The germline gives CDR1 MNHEY, CDR2 SMNVEV (reference sequence). The length of the CDR3 is 16 residues. Trimming cost V 2 bases and J 12 bases, with 23 bases left between them. The CDR3 region has the DNA TGTGCCAGCAGTTTAGGTCTTCGAGATTACGGGGTGGGGCAGTTCTTC. Translating it yields CASSLGLRDYGVGQFF.

This clonotype appeared a few times. CDR3 DNA sequence: TGTGCCAGAAGCAAACGTTGGGGGGTCACCAATGAAAAACTGTTTTTT. Amino acids: CARSKRWGVTNEKLFF. The chain couples TRBV7-3 to TRBJ1-4, with a weak D call TRBD1 (5 bases). Germline V gives CDR1 SGHTA, CDR2 FQGTGA. V shed 9 bases and J shed 5 bases, with 22 bases lying between them. This CDR3 region has 16 residues.

A word on this clonotype: With a much larger clone just one base away, this may be a read error. The chain employs TRBV12-3 or TRBV12-4 and TRBJ1-1, with 7 positions matching TRBD1. The J segment lost 2 bases and the V segment lost 3 bases, leaving 9 bases of the junction unmatched. CDR3 length equals 16 residues. CDR3 sequence (DNA): TGTGCCAGCAGTTTCTCCGTGGACAGGATTAACACTGAAGCTTTCTTT. As protein: CASSFSVDRINTEAFF.

This clonotype showed up many times. The chain has TRBV7-6 and TRBJ2-1, with TRBD1 matching over 7 bases. J was trimmed by 0 bases and V by 5 bases; bases with no gene match: 4. CDR3 length equals 15 residues. Germline CDR1 is SGHVS and CDR2 is FNYEAQ. The CDR3 reads CASSPGQDSYNEQFF. The CDR3 DNA follows: TGTGCCAGCAGCCCCGGACAGGACTCCTACAATGAGCAGTTCTTC.

The chain couples TRBV7-9 to TRBJ2-1; 12 positions agree with TRBD2. CDR3 size: 17 residues. The trim removed 4 bases at V and 5 bases at J, leaving 9 bases unmatched. Germline V lookup: CDR1 SEHNR, CDR2 FQNEAQ (reference sequence). DNA of the CDR3: TGTGCCAGCAGCTCAACACGACTAGCGGGGGATCACAATGAGCAGTTCTTC. Amino acid sequence: CASSSTRLAGDHNEQFF. The whole variable domain, remainder taken from reference TRBV7-9 and TRBJ2-1, is DTGVSQNPRHKITKRGQNVTFRCDPISEHNRLYWYRQTLGQGPEFLTYFQNEAQLEKSRLLSDRFSAERPKGSFSTLEIQRTEQGDSAMYLCASSSTRLAGDHNEQFFGPGTRLTVL.

Concerning this clonotype: A much larger clone differs by one base, so this may be a read error. The gene calls are TRBV7-2 and TRBJ2-3; 12 nucleotides align to TRBD2. This CDR3 is built from 17 residues. In germline, CDR1 is SGHTA, CDR2 FQGNSA. J lost 1 base, V lost 3 bases, and 5 bases had no gene match. CDR3 DNA sequence: TGTGCCAGCAGCTTGACTCTAGCGGGGGGGTGCACAGATACGCAGTATTTT. Amino acid sequence: CASSLTLAGGCTDTQYF. The full variable domain, rest sourced from reference TRBV7-2 and TRBJ2-3, is GAGVSQSPSNKVTEKGKDVELRCDPISGHTALYWYRQSLGQGLEFLIYFQGNSAPDKSGLPSDRFSAERTGGSVSTLTIQRTQQEDSAVYLCASSLTLAGGCTDTQYFGPGTRLTVL.

This clonotype was observed many times. The V and J genes are TRBV7-2 and TRBJ2-3; D call uncertain. Between the trimmed V and J ends, which lost 5 bases and 2 bases, there was a span of 11 bases. Germline CDR1 reads SGHTA; CDR2 reads FQGNSA. The CDR3 is 14 amino acids. CDR3 loop: CASSPSHYTDTQYF. CDR3 in DNA: TGTGCCAGCAGCCCGTCCCACTACACAGATACGCAGTATTTT.

The J gene is TRBJ1-1, the V gene TRBV19; TRBD1 is a possible D gene (6 bases). Deletions cut 5 bases from V and 1 base from J, with 23 bases between. The CDR3 runs 18 residues. Looked up from germline, CDR1 is LNHDA and CDR2 is SQIVND (reference sequence). CDR3 amino acids: CASSPRSGALRGNTEAFF. The CDR3 nucleotides read TGTGCCAGTAGTCCTAGATCGGGGGCGCTTCGGGGGAACACTGAAGCTTTCTTT.

A note on this clonotype: With a much larger clone just one base away, this may be a read error. V usage is TRBV7-8 and J usage is TRBJ2-1; D gene ambiguous. The CDR3 runs 16 residues. The V gene's germline CDR1 is SGHVS and CDR2 FQNEAQ. The CDR3 reads CASGLGIGLRIGEQFF. The CDR3 coding sequence is TGTGCCAGCGGCTTAGGTATTGGTCTGAGGATCGGTGAGCAGTTCTTC.

The chain uses TRBV27 and TRBJ1-5; possible D gene TRBD1, 5 bases. The CDR3 is made up of 16 amino acids. CDR1 and CDR2 from the germline V gene are MNHEY and SMNVEV (reference sequence). V was cut by 6 bases and J by 0 bases, with 15 bases left in between. In nucleotides, the CDR3 is TGTGCCAGCAGGGACACAAAATATCATAGCAATCAGCCCCAGCATTTT. It codes for CASRDTKYHSNQPQHF.

In this sample, this clonotype turned up a few times. The chain recombines TRBV9 with TRBJ1-2; D is unresolved. Germline loops: CDR1 SGDLS, CDR2 YYNGEE. V lost 4 bases and J lost 7, with 17 bases in between. The CDR3 contains 14 residues. CDR3 bases: TGTGCCAGCAGCTACCCAAGCGGAGGCGGTGGCTACACCTTC. Translated: CASSYPSGGGGYTF. The variable domain in full, completed from reference TRBV9 and TRBJ1-2, reads DSGVTQTPKHLITATGQRVTLRCSPRSGDLSVYWYQQSLDQGLQFLIQYYNGEERAKGNILERFSAQQFPDLHSELNLSSLELGDSALYFCASSYPSGGGGYTFGSGTRLTVV.

This clonotype occurred many times. The chain joins TRBV27 to TRBJ1-5; D is ambiguous. The germline gives CDR1 MNHEY, CDR2 SMNVEV (reference sequence). This CDR3 spans 9 amino acids. Trimming stripped 9 bases from V and 7 bases from J, with 4 bases between. CDR3 in amino acids: CASGQPQHF. The DNA of the CDR3 is TGTGCCAGTGGACAGCCCCAGCATTTT.

The V gene is TRBV2, the J gene TRBJ1-5; the D is unclear. The germline V gene encodes CDR1 SNHLY and CDR2 FYNNEI. The V end lost 1 base, the J end lost 6 bases, and 13 bases lay between the germline ends. This CDR3 comprises 15 residues. In DNA, the CDR3 is TGTGCCAGCAGTGAAGGACTCGGTCCGCTTCAGCCCCAGCATTTT. Protein sequence: CASSEGLGPLQPQHF.

This clonotype was seen a few times. V usage is TRBV19 and J usage is TRBJ2-7; weak D call: TRBD2 (6 bases). This CDR3 comprises 14 residues. CDR1 is LNHDA, CDR2 SQIVND, per germline (reference sequence). V lost 3 bases and J lost 0, with 9 bases in between. The CDR3 DNA is TGTGCCAGTAGTATGGCGGGAAACTCCTACGAGCAGTACTTC. Its protein is CASSMAGNSYEQYF.

This clonotype turned up a few times. Just one base apart from a much larger clone, this may be a read error. The chain joins TRBV5-6 to TRBJ2-2; 7 nucleotides agree with TRBD1. This CDR3 has 15 residues. In germline, CDR1 is SGHDT, CDR2 YYEEEE. V was pared by 2 bases and J by 1 base, with 2 bases of the junction left unmatched. The CDR3 DNA reads as TGTGCCAGCAGCTTTAACAGGGGGAACACCGGGGAGCTGTTTTTT. Its protein product is CASSFNRGNTGELFF.

Only a few counts were recorded for this clonotype. The chain carries TRBV4-1 and TRBJ1-1; 7 nucleotides agree with TRBD1. Germline V lookup: CDR1 MGHRA, CDR2 YSYEKL. The trim removed 2 bases at V and 1 base at J, leaving 13 bases unmatched. This CDR3 is 18 amino acids long. CDR3 sequence (DNA): TGCGCCAGCAGCCAATCGGTCCCGGGACAGTTCAAGAACACTGAAGCTTTCTTT. Residues: CASSQSVPGQFKNTEAFF.